Presented here are 23 T cell receptor beta chains from one specimen sequenced in a study of blood T cell repertoires in COVID-19. The method was immunoSEQ multiplex PCR; TCRdb's version includes in-frame clones alone and lacks a portion of them. The data show about 330,000 clones, about nine tenths seen once. Sequencing was carried out using PBMCs or T cells enriched from blood (not recorded which). The receptors shown here come from a woman aged 18-29 years who had recovered from COVID-19.

The chain combines TRBV11-3 with TRBJ2-2, with D possibly TRBD1 on 5 matching bases. The CDR3 is made up of 15 amino acids. Germline values: CDR1 SGHNT, CDR2 YENEEA. The V gene lost 1 base and the J gene lost 5 bases, with 11 bases spanning the gap. The CDR3 nucleotides read TGTGCCAGCAGCTTAGGTGGGGCGTCGACCGGGGAGCTGTTTTTT. Amino acid sequence: CASSLGGASTGELFF. Combining the CDR3 with reference TRBV11-3 and TRBJ2-2 gives the whole variable domain EAGVVQSPRYKIIEKKQPVAFWCNPISGHNTLYWYLQNLGQGPELLIRYENEEAVDDSQLPKDRFSAERLKGVDSTLKIQPAELGDSAVYLCASSLGGASTGELFFGEGSRLTVL.

This rearrangement joins TRBV20-1 to TRBJ2-1, with 11 nucleotides matching TRBD2. CDR1 DFQATT and CDR2 SNEGSKA come from the germline V gene (reference sequence). V gave up 3 bases and J gave up 6 bases; unmatched junction bases: 7. This CDR3 region has 15 residues. CDR3 nucleotides: TGCAGTGCTAGTCTTAGCGGGAGGGCCCTCAATGAGCAGTTCTTC. It is translated as CSASLSGRALNEQFF.

On this clone: Sequence at one end of the junction differs from germline and may be a read error. This chain links TRBV19 with TRBJ2-1; D gene ambiguous. This CDR3 has 15 residues. From germline, CDR1 is LNHDA and CDR2 SQIVND (reference sequence). CDR3 sequence reads: CASSMGSSSYNEQFF. CDR3 nucleotides: TGTGCCAGCAGTATGGGTTCTAGCTCCTACAATGAGCAGTTCTTC.

The chain combines TRBV3-1 (or the pseudogene TRBV3-2) with TRBJ2-1; maybe TRBD2 (6 bases). Looked up from germline, CDR1 is LGHDT and CDR2 is YNNKEL (reference sequence). The CDR3 is 15 amino acids. Between the trimmed V and J ends, which lost 5 bases and 1 base, there was a span of 12 bases. The CDR3 is CASSTRDSSYNEQFF. The CDR3 DNA reads TGTGCCAGCAGCACCCGGGACTCTTCCTACAATGAGCAGTTCTTC.

V gene TRBV5-6 combines with J gene TRBJ2-5; D is possibly TRBD2 (6 bases). The CDR3 consists of 15 residues. Trimming removed 3 bases from V and 2 bases from J, with 14 bases in between. Germline CDR1 SGHDT, CDR2 YYEEEE. CDR3 DNA sequence: TGTGCCAGCAGCTGGGGCTGGGGGGAGCAAGAGACCCAGTACTTC. This gives the protein CASSWGWGEQETQYF.

J is TRBJ2-5 and V is TRBV7-8; possible D gene TRBD1, 5 bases. V was pared by 5 bases and J by 4 bases, with 17 bases between. This CDR3 region has 15 residues. Germline CDR1 and CDR2: SGHVS and FQNEAQ. The CDR3 bases are TGTGCCAGCAGCCATTACCGGCAGGGTGGAGAGACCCAGTACTTC. Its translation is CASSHYRQGGETQYF.

This sequence joins TRBV28 and TRBJ2-1; 9 nucleotides align to TRBD2. CDR3 length: 15 residues. Germline CDR1 reads MDHEN; CDR2 reads SYDVKM. Unmatched junction bases numbered 4, after V lost 3 bases and J lost 4 bases. The CDR3 region is CASSLTSGPYNEQFF. The CDR3 nucleotides read TGTGCCAGCAGTTTGACTAGCGGTCCTTACAATGAGCAGTTCTTC.

This clone was counted between two and nine times. V gene TRBV4-2 combines with J gene TRBJ1-2; 10 bases are a match to TRBD1. From germline, CDR1 is LGHNA and CDR2 YNFKEQ. The ends lost 0 bases at V and 3 bases at J; junction bases unmatched: 4. The CDR3 spans 16 residues. The CDR3 is CASSQDLTGGDYGYTF. CDR3 in DNA: TGTGCCAGCAGCCAAGACCTGACAGGGGGCGACTATGGCTACACCTTC.

The chain joins TRBV2 to TRBJ2-3; 11 nucleotides match TRBD2. There are 16 residues in the CDR3. CDR1 and CDR2 from the germline V gene are SNHLY and FYNNEI. V dropped 6 bases and J dropped 5; count of bases not matched to a gene: 10. CDR3 nucleotides: TGTGCCAGCAGCGCCTCACTAGCGGGAGTGGAAGATACGCAGTATTTT. Protein sequence: CASSASLAGVEDTQYF.

This clone was seen just once. The chain recombines TRBV27 with TRBJ1-5; a possible D gene is TRBD1 (5 bases). The CDR3 is 14 amino acids. V gave up 4 bases and J gave up 6 bases, with 13 bases separating them. In germline, CDR1 is MNHEY, CDR2 SMNVEV (reference sequence). CDR3 sequence: CASSSQGLGQPQHF. CDR3 DNA: TGTGCCAGCAGTTCTCAGGGTCTTGGTCAGCCCCAGCATTTT.

The chain links TRBV28 to TRBJ1-1; no reliable D call. This CDR3 has 17 amino acids. The V end was cut by 5 bases, the J end by 10 bases, with 29 bases between. Per germline, CDR1 MDHEN and CDR2 SYDVKM. The DNA of the CDR3 is TGTGCCAGCAGTGCCTATGCTCCGGAGATCGTCGGACTATCAGCTTTCTTT. It is translated as CASSAYAPEIVGLSAFF.

Notes on this clone: An end of the junction does not agree with germline; a read error may underlie this. The chain carries TRBV6-4 and TRBJ2-1, with a weak D call TRBD2 (6 bases). The germline CDR1 and CDR2 sequences are MRHNA and SNTAGT. This CDR3 comprises 15 residues. The DNA for the CDR3 is TGTGCCAGCAGTTACTCGGGAGCATCCTACAATGAGCAGTTCTTC. Protein product: CASSYSGASYNEQFF.

This clone has a single count. This chain uses TRBV2 with TRBJ2-3; tentatively, D is TRBD2 (5 bases). This CDR3 has 15 amino acids. The germline V and J ends were trimmed by 7 bases and 2 bases, with 16 bases remaining between them. CDR1 and CDR2 (germline): SNHLY, FYNNEI. The CDR3 is CASIALRADTDTQYF. As DNA, the CDR3 is TGTGCCAGCATCGCCCTGCGGGCGGACACAGATACGCAGTATTTT.

The J gene is TRBJ1-5, the V gene TRBV2, with D possibly matching TRBD1 (6 bases). The V gene's germline CDR1 is SNHLY and CDR2 FYNNEI. Trimming took off 4 bases at V and 7 bases at J, with 11 bases between the two ends. The CDR3 loop spans 13 amino acids. This CDR3 reads CASSAGAHQPQHF. In nucleotides, the CDR3 is TGTGCCAGCAGTGCAGGGGCGCACCAGCCCCAGCATTTT.

The genes are TRBV4-1 and TRBJ1-2; 8 bases match TRBD1. This CDR3 region has 15 residues. With V trimmed by 0 bases and J by 5 bases, 5 bases remained unmatched. CDR1 is MGHRA, CDR2 YSYEKL, per germline. CDR3 nucleotides: TGCGCCAGCAGCCAAGAATGGGGACAGGAATATGGCTACACCTTC. It yields the protein CASSQEWGQEYGYTF.

The chain recombines TRBV14 with TRBJ2-7; 9 positions match TRBD1. Unmatched junction bases numbered 9, after V lost 0 bases and J lost 3 bases. The germline CDR1 and CDR2 sequences are SGHDN and FVKESK. The CDR3 has 17 amino acids. CDR3 residues: CASSQDVGQGPFYEQYF. As DNA, the CDR3 is TGTGCCAGCAGCCAAGATGTAGGACAGGGGCCATTCTACGAGCAGTACTTC.

This clone appeared a single time. Distinct nucleotide sequences in the sample also encode this CDR3. V is TRBV5-6 and J is TRBJ2-7, with D unclear. The CDR3 is made up of 11 amino acids. Trimming cost V 0 bases and J 4 bases, with 2 bases left between them. Germline CDR1 and CDR2: SGHDT and YYEEEE. The CDR3 DNA is TGTGCCAGCAGCTTGGCTTACGAGCAGTACTTC. Protein sequence: CASSLAYEQYF. The variable domain in full, with the rest retrieved from reference TRBV5-6 and TRBJ2-7, is DAGVTQSPTHLIKTRGQQVTLRCSPKSGHDTVSWYQQALGQGPQFIFQYYEEEERQRGNFPDRFSGHQFPNYSSELNVNALLLGDSALYLCASSLAYEQYFGPGTRLTVT.

V gene TRBV12-3 or TRBV12-4 combines with J gene TRBJ2-3, with D perhaps TRBD1 (6 bases). CDR3 length equals 13 residues. The ends were cut back, 2 bases at V and 4 bases at J, with 7 bases in the middle. The chain's CDR3 is CASSLQGSDTQYF. In DNA form, the CDR3 reads TGTGCCAGCAGTTTACAGGGGTCAGATACGCAGTATTTT.

The sample holds one count of this clone. The chain uses TRBV29-1 and TRBJ2-7; the match to TRBD2 covers 7 bases. The CDR3 is 14 residues long. Losses at the gene ends were 5 bases for V and 0 bases for J; bases not matched to a gene: 7. Germline V gene data show CDR1 as SQVTM and CDR2 as ANQGSEA. The CDR3 loop reads CSVPASGSSYEQYF. The CDR3 DNA reads TGCAGCGTTCCAGCTAGCGGATCCTCCTACGAGCAGTACTTC.

V gene TRBV7-9 combines with J gene TRBJ1-5; D remains ambiguous. The V gene lost 3 bases and the J gene lost 4 bases, with 10 bases spanning the gap. Germline loops: CDR1 SEHNR, CDR2 FQNEAQ (reference sequence). There are 14 residues in the CDR3. The CDR3 protein is CASSFGGPNQPQHF. The CDR3 region has the DNA TGTGCCAGCAGCTTCGGCGGTCCTAATCAGCCCCAGCATTTT.

The V gene is TRBV10-2, the J gene TRBJ1-6; D is unresolved. CDR1 and CDR2 (germline): WSHSY, SAAADI. V lost 4 bases to trimming and J lost 5 bases, with 6 bases between them. This CDR3 is 13 amino acids long. The CDR3 spells CASSGENNSPLHF. The CDR3, as DNA: TGCGCCAGCAGTGGCGAGAATAATTCACCCCTCCACTTT.

The chain links TRBV4-2 to TRBJ2-7, with 10 bases matching TRBD1. Trimming removed 4 bases from V and 2 bases from J; junction bases left unmatched: 2. This CDR3 has 14 residues. In germline, CDR1 is LGHNA, CDR2 YNFKEQ. The CDR3 sequence: CASSPGQGAYEQYF. DNA of the CDR3: TGTGCCAGCAGCCCTGGACAGGGGGCCTACGAGCAGTACTTC.

The chain has TRBV5-1 and TRBJ2-1; tentative D call: TRBD1 (5 bases). The ends were cut back, 0 bases at V and 1 base at J, with 11 bases in the middle. Germline V gene data show CDR1 as SGHRS and CDR2 as YFSETQ. The CDR3 runs 16 residues. The CDR3 DNA reads TGCGCCAGCAGCTTGGACAGGAGCCGTTCCTACAATGAGCAGTTCTTC. It encodes CASSLDRSRSYNEQFF.